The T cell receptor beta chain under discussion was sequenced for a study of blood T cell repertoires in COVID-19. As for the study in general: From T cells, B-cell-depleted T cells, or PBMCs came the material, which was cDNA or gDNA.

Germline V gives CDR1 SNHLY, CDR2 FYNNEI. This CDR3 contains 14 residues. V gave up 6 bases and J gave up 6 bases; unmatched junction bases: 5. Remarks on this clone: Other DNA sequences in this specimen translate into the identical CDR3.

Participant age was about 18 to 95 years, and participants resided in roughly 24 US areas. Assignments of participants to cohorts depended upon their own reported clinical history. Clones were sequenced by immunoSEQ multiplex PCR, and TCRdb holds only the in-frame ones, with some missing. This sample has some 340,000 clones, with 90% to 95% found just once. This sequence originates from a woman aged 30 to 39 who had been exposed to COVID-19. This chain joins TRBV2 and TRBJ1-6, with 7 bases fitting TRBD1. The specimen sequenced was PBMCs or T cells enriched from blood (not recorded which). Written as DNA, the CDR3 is TGTGCCAGCAGGGGGACAGTCCCTAATTCACCCCTCCACTTT. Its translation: CASRGTVPNSPLHF.